This T cell receptor beta chain stems from a study of graft-versus-host responses after intestinal transplantation. Study overall: Each recipient received a multivisceral, liver-intestinal, or isolated intestinal graft. Study results and caveats: Graft-donor T cell macrochimerism coincided with high graft-versus-host to host-versus-graft clonal ratios in allografts. Analysis identified GvH clones in recipient marrow, with some appearing first in ileum or blood.

The protocol was immunoSEQ multiplex PCR, while the TCRdb copy is restricted to in-frame clones and leaves out a portion. The sample has about 110,000 clones, about 87% seen once; the top ten hold about 0.73%. Germline CDR1 and CDR2: MNHNS and SASEGT. The CDR3 length is 14 residues. Trimming took 4 bases from V and 3 from J; bases not matched to a gene: 3. This clone was recorded a few times. Its specificity is unknown. This specimen consisted of unstimulated CD4+ T cells sorted from spleen or lymph node cells, obtained before transplant. This TCR came from a human donor who was the organ donor for an intestinal transplant. The rearrangement joins TRBV6-1 to TRBJ1-5, with 7 nucleotides matching TRBD1. The CDR3 loop is CASSVTGVNQPQHF. The CDR3 DNA is TGTGCCAGCAGTGTTACAGGGGTCAATCAGCCCCAGCATTTT.